This entry describes one TCR beta chain. TCRdb's table, derived via immunoSEQ multiplex PCR, lists solely in-frame clones and lacks some. Of around 250,000 clones in the sample, approximately 87% were seen once. Germline loops: CDR1 LNHDA, CDR2 SQIVND (reference sequence). This CDR3 has 19 residues. V gave up 0 bases and J gave up 1 base; unmatched junction bases: 10. This record belongs to a study of blood T cell repertoires in COVID-19. J is TRBJ1-4 and V is TRBV19; TRBD1 matches at 8 bases. Sequences were obtained from peripheral blood. The receptor's source is a man in his sixties who had recovered from COVID-19. The CDR3 spells CASSIDRDRGGETNEKLFF. The CDR3 nucleotides read TGTGCCAGTAGTATAGATCGCGACAGGGGAGGTGAAACTAATGAAAAACTGTTTTTT.